This TCR beta chain was profiled in a study of blood T cell repertoires in COVID-19. As for the study in general: T cells, B-cell-depleted T cells, or PBMCs supplied cDNA or gDNA.

Study processing details: Reference gene primer amplification gave nucleated cell count estimates. Assay used: immunoSEQ multiplex PCR; TCRdb lists only in-frame clones, some missing. V, J and clone size are those of that table, while D and trimming were read from the DNA. Of around 170,000 clones in the sample, about nine tenths were seen once. Germline V gene sequence: CDR1 ENHRY, CDR2 SYGVKD. The V and J ends lost 8 bases and 3 bases, in that order; junction bases with no gene match: 9. This CDR3 region has 14 residues. V usage is TRBV10-3 and J usage is TRBJ2-7; 8 nucleotides match TRBD2. Sequencing input: peripheral blood. The sequence was obtained from a woman aged 25 to 39 with acute or convalescent COVID-19. CDR3 amino acids: CAIGASGSIYEQYF. The CDR3 nucleotides are TGTGCCATCGGGGCCAGCGGGAGTATCTACGAGCAGTACTTC.